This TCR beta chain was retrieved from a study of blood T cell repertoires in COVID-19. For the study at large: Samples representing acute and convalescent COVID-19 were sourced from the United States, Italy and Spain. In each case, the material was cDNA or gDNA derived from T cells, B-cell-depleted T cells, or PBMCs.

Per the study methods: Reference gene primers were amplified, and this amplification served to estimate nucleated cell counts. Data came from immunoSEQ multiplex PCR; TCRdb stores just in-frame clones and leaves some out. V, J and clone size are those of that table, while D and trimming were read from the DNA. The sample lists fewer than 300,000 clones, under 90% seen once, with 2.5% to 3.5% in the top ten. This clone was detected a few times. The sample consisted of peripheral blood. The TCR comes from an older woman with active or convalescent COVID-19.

CDR3 sequence (DNA): TGTGCCATCAGTGAGACCCACAGGGACCTCACCTTC. Translating gives CAISETHRDLTF. The J gene is TRBJ1-2, the V gene TRBV10-3, with a weak D call TRBD1 (6 bases). CDR1 is ENHRY, CDR2 SYGVKD, per germline. This CDR3 has 12 amino acids. Trimming took 2 bases from V and 13 from J, leaving 14 bases between them.